This paragraph covers one TCR beta chain sequence. The data are from a study of blood T cell repertoires in COVID-19. Profiling relied on immunoSEQ multiplex PCR, and the TCRdb table lists in-frame clones only, not all of them. The sample lists over 600,000 clones, over 80% occurring once. CDR3 length: 14 residues. V dropped 5 bases and J dropped 1 base, with 9 bases sitting between them. Per the germline V gene, CDR1 is LGHDT and CDR2 is YNNKEL (reference sequence). The TCR sequence derives from a woman younger than 35 with acute or convalescent COVID-19. Sequencing was carried out using peripheral blood. The chain is built from TRBV3-1 (or the pseudogene TRBV3-2) and TRBJ1-3, with D perhaps matching TRBD1 (6 bases). CDR3 bases: TGTGCCAGCAGCAAACAGGGATCTGGAAACACCATATATTTT. Amino acids: CASSKQGSGNTIYF.